This T cell receptor beta chain was documented in a study of blood T cell repertoires in COVID-19. In the study overall: PBMCs, B-cell-depleted T cells, or T cells were the source of the cDNA or gDNA that made up the material.

Under the authors' procedure: Researchers report that nucleated cell counts were estimated from reference gene primer amplification. Generated by immunoSEQ multiplex PCR, the TCRdb table keeps only in-frame clones and is missing some. Clone size and V and J calls were adopted from that table, with D and trimming inferred from the DNA. The profile covers 30,000 to 40,000 clones, with roughly 78% appearing a single time and around 25% taken by the ten largest. Germline CDR1 and CDR2: SGDLS and YYNGEE. This CDR3 contains 15 residues. Between the trimmed V and J ends, which lost 6 bases and 1 base, there was a span of 16 bases.

Sequencing was performed on peripheral blood. The sequence came from a man between 65 and 85 years old with acute or convalescent COVID-19. The J gene is TRBJ1-1, the V gene TRBV9, with D uncertain. CDR3 residues: CASTPPHTSNTEAFF. CDR3 DNA sequence: TGTGCCAGCACTCCTCCTCATACATCGAACACTGAAGCTTTCTTT. Full variable domain (rest looked up from reference TRBV9 and TRBJ1-1): DSGVTQTPKHLITATGQRVTLRCSPRSGDLSVYWYQQSLDQGLQFLIQYYNGEERAKGNILERFSAQQFPDLHSELNLSSLELGDSALYFCASTPPHTSNTEAFFGQGTRLTVV.